This T cell receptor (beta chain) was sequenced in a study of CD8 T cells in Susac syndrome. Negative magnetic isolation gave CD8+ and CD4+ cells; FACS enriched CD8+ TEMRA. RNA in amounts of about 0.45 to 1 ug was reverse transcribed with random hexamers. A multiplex approach, immunoSEQ multiplex PCR, amplified TCR beta CDR3 across 54 Vbeta and 13 Jbeta. Via MiXCR, TCRdb re-called the immunoSEQ multiplex PCR reads, giving one row per CDR3 protein. The sample includes more than 75,000 distinct CDR3 sequences, about 94% of them seen just once. The ends were cut back, 5 bases at V and 7 bases at J, with 14 bases in the middle. Germline CDR1 reads SGHAT; CDR2 reads FQNNGV. The CDR3 runs to 13 residues.

The chain joins TRBV11-2 to TRBJ1-1, with a possible D match to TRBD1 (6 bases). This sequence was found in a human donor in good health. Input material: CD8+ T cells from PBMCs. DNA of the CDR3: TGTGCCAGCAGCATTACAGGGACTATTGAAGCTTTCTTT. As protein: CASSITGTIEAFF.